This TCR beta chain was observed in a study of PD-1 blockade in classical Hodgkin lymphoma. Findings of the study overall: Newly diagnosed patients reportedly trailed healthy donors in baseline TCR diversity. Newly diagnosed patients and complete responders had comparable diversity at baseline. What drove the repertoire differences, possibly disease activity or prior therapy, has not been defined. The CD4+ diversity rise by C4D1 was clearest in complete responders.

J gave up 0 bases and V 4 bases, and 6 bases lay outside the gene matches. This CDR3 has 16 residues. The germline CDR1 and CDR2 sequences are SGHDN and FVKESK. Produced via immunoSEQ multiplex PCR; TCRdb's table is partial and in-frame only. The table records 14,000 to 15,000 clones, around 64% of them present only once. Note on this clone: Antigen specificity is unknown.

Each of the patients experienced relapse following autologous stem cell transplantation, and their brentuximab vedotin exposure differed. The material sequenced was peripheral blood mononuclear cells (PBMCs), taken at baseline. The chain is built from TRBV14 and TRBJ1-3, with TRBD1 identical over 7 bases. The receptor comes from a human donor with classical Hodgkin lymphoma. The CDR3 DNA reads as TGTGCCAGCAGCCCAAGACAGGGATACTCTGGAAACACCATATATTTT. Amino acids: CASSPRQGYSGNTIYF.